Below, 7 T cell receptor beta chains from the same sample are listed, as sequenced in a study of graft-versus-host responses after intestinal transplantation. Data came from immunoSEQ multiplex PCR; TCRdb stores just in-frame clones and leaves some out. Here the sample spans 10,000 or so clones, about 94% being singletons. The sample was PBMCs, taken 8 days after intestinal transplant. These receptors all stem from a human patient who received an intestinal transplant, so some T cells may come from the graft donor.

The chain uses TRBV28 and TRBJ2-1, with 14 bases identical to TRBD2. Germline values: CDR1 MDHEN, CDR2 SYDVKM. Trimming cost V 4 bases and J 7 bases; bases outside gene matches: 6. This CDR3 has 16 amino acids. The CDR3 spells CASSWGLAGDGNEQFF. In nucleotides, the CDR3 is TGTGCCAGCAGTTGGGGACTAGCGGGAGATGGGAATGAGCAGTTCTTC.

V is TRBV5-1 and J is TRBJ2-3; TRBD1 agrees at 10 bases. Germline V gene data show CDR1 as SGHRS and CDR2 as YFSETQ. The CDR3 totals 15 residues. V trimming: 4 bases; J trimming: 3 bases; junction bases outside the gene matches: 5. The CDR3 loop reads CASSIRDRGTDTQYF. The CDR3 region has the DNA TGCGCCAGCAGCATCCGGGACAGGGGAACAGATACGCAGTATTTT.

V is TRBV4-1 and J is TRBJ2-3; no reliable D call. This CDR3 contains 18 residues. Germline V CDR1 and CDR2: MGHRA, YSYEKL. V dropped 1 base and J dropped 0 bases, with 17 bases sitting between them. The CDR3 loop is CASSQAPVVALSTDTQYF. In DNA, the CDR3 is TGCGCCAGCAGCCAAGCTCCAGTTGTGGCACTCAGCACAGATACGCAGTATTTT.

This clone was seen just once. The chain carries TRBV27 and TRBJ2-7; D is perhaps TRBD1 (5 bases). Germline V CDR1 and CDR2: MNHEY, SMNVEV (reference sequence). Trimming took 6 bases from V and 2 from J, leaving 11 bases between them. The CDR3 totals 13 residues. The DNA of the CDR3 is TGTGCCAGCAGCCCAGGGTCCCCCTACGAGCAGTACTTC. Translating it yields CASSPGSPYEQYF.

The chain is built from TRBV27 and TRBJ2-5; D gene uncertain. V lost 5 bases and J 5 bases, leaving 18 bases between the germline ends. The CDR3 contains 15 residues. The germline V gene has CDR1 MNHEY and CDR2 SMNVEV (reference sequence). The CDR3 sequence is CASSLSTGSTETQYF. Here the CDR3 DNA reads TGTGCCAGCAGTCTTTCTACCGGCAGTACTGAGACCCAGTACTTC.

The V and J genes are TRBV7-9 and TRBJ1-2, with D tentatively TRBD1 (5 bases). CDR1 is SEHNR and CDR2 is FQNEAQ in the germline V gene (reference sequence). Trimming shortened V by 0 bases and J by 6 bases, and 17 bases separated the two germline ends. The CDR3 covers 16 residues. CDR3 residues: CASSLALRGPEDGYTF. CDR3 DNA sequence: TGTGCCAGCAGCTTAGCCCTGAGGGGCCCTGAGGATGGCTACACCTTC.

The chain combines TRBV19 with TRBJ1-1, with D uncertain. Germline CDR1 LNHDA, CDR2 SQIVND (reference sequence). Trimming pared 8 bases from V and 6 bases from J, leaving 7 bases between. This CDR3 is 10 amino acids long. The CDR3 coding sequence is TGTGCCAGTGGATACCCTGAAGCTTTCTTT. Translating it yields CASGYPEAFF. The whole variable domain, filled in from reference TRBV19 and TRBJ1-1, reads DGGITQSPKYLFRKEGQNVTLSCEQNLNHDAMYWYRQDPGQGLRLIYYSQIVNDFQKGDIAEGYSVSREKKESFPLTVTSAQKNPTAFYLCASGYPEAFFGQGTRLTVV.